The source of this T cell receptor beta chain is a study of T cells in Graves' hyperthyroidism and ophthalmopathy. TCR beta CDR3 sequences were amplified from RNA transcripts. TCR CDR3 underwent first-round RT-PCR with the HTBI primer set. Each CDR3 protein is one row after TCRdb ran MiXCR on the multiplex PCR reads. The sample lists about 590,000 distinct CDR3 sequences, 15% to 17% seen once, with less than 9.5% in the top ten. This clonotype was seen more than once but under ten times. CDR1 and CDR2 from the germline V gene are SGHVS and FQNEAQ. The V end was cut by 5 bases, the J end by 4 bases, with 14 bases between. CDR3 length: 15 amino acids.

The chain has TRBV7-8 and TRBJ2-2; weak D call: TRBD1 (5 bases). This TCR derives from a woman in her 30s with Graves' hyperthyroidism. Sample: blood. The CDR3 loop is CASSRESTGTGELFF. For the CDR3, the DNA is TGTGCCAGCAGCCGCGAGAGTACAGGCACCGGGGAGCTGTTTTTT.